The sequence of this T cell receptor (beta chain) was determined in a study of shared clonotypes between healthy human individuals. Study information: Sampling drew on donors who were two women and three men aged 18 to 49. Per donor, three plates held CD4 naive cells, three held CD4 memory, two held CD8 naive and one held CD8 memory.

Germline V lookup: CDR1 MDHEN, CDR2 SYDVKM. V shed 6 bases and J 6 bases; nucleotides not matched to a gene: 10. The CDR3 consists of 14 residues. CD8 memory pooled CD45RO+ cells and CCR7-negative CD45RA+ TemRA cells. The data were produced by immunoSEQ multiplex PCR, yet TCRdb's version contains in-frame clones alone and is incomplete. The sample lists 100,000 to 120,000 clones, about 70% occurring once. The receptor's source is a woman aged 30 to 39 in good health. The J gene is TRBJ2-7, the V gene TRBV28, with 8 bases lining up with TRBD1. Sequenced material: memory CD8+ T cells sorted from blood. The subset denotes: CD45RO+ cells pooled with CCR7-negative TemRA cells. CDR3 residues: CASRSGQDPTEQYF. In nucleotides, the CDR3 is TGTGCCAGCAGGTCGGGACAGGATCCCACCGAGCAGTACTTC.